These T cell receptor beta chains were read from a single sample in a study of blood T cell repertoires in COVID-19. Profiled with immunoSEQ multiplex PCR; TCRdb holds only in-frame clones, not every one. The sample gives roughly 100,000 clones, about 76% of which show up once; approximately 19% is in the top ten. Sequences were obtained from peripheral blood. These receptors originate from an older woman with acute or convalescent COVID-19. Both conserved end residues are part of each CDR3. The order of the fields is J gene, V gene, D gene, CDR3 protein. D genes are given only for firm matches.

J: TRBJ1-5; V: TRBV19; D: TRBD1; CDR3: CASSGSTGFGNQPQHF
J: TRBJ2-3; V: TRBV28; D: .; CDR3: CASRASTDTQYF
J: TRBJ1-4; V: TRBV15; D: .; CDR3: CATSRGTHNEKLFF
J: TRBJ2-7; V: TRBV27; D: TRBD2; CDR3: CASSFRLAGGNAYEQYF
J: TRBJ1-4; V: TRBV5-1; D: TRBD1; CDR3: CASSLDPHGPTGGSSPNEKLFF
J: TRBJ2-7; V: TRBV6-5; D: TRBD2; CDR3: CASSLRGGGNEQYF
J: TRBJ2-5; V: TRBV18; D: TRBD1; CDR3: CASSPSGTEETQYF
J: TRBJ1-1; V: TRBV10-3; D: TRBD1; CDR3: CAISDTGEVNTEAFF
J: TRBJ1-6; V: TRBV5-4; D: .; CDR3: CASSQRGPSPLHF
J: TRBJ1-5; V: TRBV6-5; D: .; CDR3: CASDARRQNNQPQHF
J: TRBJ2-3; V: TRBV7-2; D: .; CDR3: CASSLKNRRLASDTQYF
J: TRBJ1-1; V: TRBV18; D: .; CDR3: CASSPAGPPLRAFF
J: TRBJ2-1; V: TRBV6-2/TRBV6-3; D: .; CDR3: CASSYSQGFQFF
J: TRBJ2-7; V: TRBV18; D: .; CDR3: CASTAGRDYEQYF
J: TRBJ2-7; V: TRBV5-1; D: .; CDR3: CASSISDRYEQYF
J: TRBJ1-6; V: TRBV7-6; D: TRBD1; CDR3: CASSTGQGGDSPLHF
J: TRBJ1-2; V: TRBV30; D: TRBD1; CDR3: CAWSPSGQGAYGYTF
J: TRBJ2-5; V: TRBV24-1; D: TRBD1; CDR3: CATSDPTGADPWTQYF
J: TRBJ2-7; V: TRBV28; D: TRBD1; CDR3: CASINQGAYEQYF
J: TRBJ1-5; V: TRBV2; D: .; CDR3: CASSQETGDNQPQHF
J: TRBJ2-7; V: TRBV10-2; D: .; CDR3: CASSDGGYYEQYF
J: TRBJ2-3; V: TRBV10-2; D: TRBD2; CDR3: CASSEWSSGGTDTQYF
J: TRBJ1-1; V: TRBV5-4; D: .; CDR3: CASSFDRNTEAFF
J: TRBJ1-5; V: TRBV30; D: .; CDR3: CAWSGDRDQPQHF
J: TRBJ2-2; V: TRBV5-4; D: TRBD2; CDR3: CASSLLAGYTGELFF
J: TRBJ2-3; V: TRBV27; D: .; CDR3: CASSLSRAADTQYF
J: TRBJ2-5; V: TRBV3-1/TRBV3-2; D: TRBD1; CDR3: CASSHKGQGQETQYF